Shown below are 15 T cell receptor beta chains from a single sample sequenced in a study of graft-versus-host responses after intestinal transplantation. Method: immunoSEQ multiplex PCR; TCRdb's copy keeps in-frame clones and lacks some. The table lists roughly 120,000 clones, 90% of them singletons. No antigen has been assigned to these receptors. The starting material was unstimulated CD4+ T cells sorted from spleen or lymph node cells, obtained before intestinal transplant. These TCRs come from a human donor who received an intestinal transplant.

In its sample, this clone was seen a few times. This CDR3 reads CASSLTGAYEQYF. The CDR3 nucleotides are TGTGCCAGCAGTTTAACAGGGGCCTACGAGCAGTACTTC. J is TRBJ2-7 and V is TRBV6-5; TRBD1 matches 7 bases. The CDR3 spans 13 residues. Germline CDR1 and CDR2: MNHEY and SVGAGI. After removal of 4 bases from V and 2 bases from J, the junction contained 2 bases not matched to a gene.

The chain recombines TRBV10-3 with TRBJ1-6; the match to TRBD1 covers 8 bases. J gave up 8 bases and V 6 bases, and 6 bases lay outside the gene matches. The CDR3 has 14 residues. Germline V lookup: CDR1 ENHRY, CDR2 SYGVKD. The chain's CDR3 is CAISRTGTDSPLHF. CDR3 in DNA: TGTGCCATCAGCCGGACAGGGACGGATTCACCCCTCCACTTT.

V gene TRBV28 combines with J gene TRBJ2-4; the match to TRBD1 covers 8 bases. The length of the CDR3 is 18 residues. Unmatched junction bases numbered 13, after V lost 0 bases and J lost 6 bases. CDR1 is MDHEN and CDR2 is SYDVKM in the germline V gene. As DNA, the CDR3 is TGTGCCAGCAGTTTATGGCAGGGGGCTCCAACGCCAGGAAACATTCAGTACTTC. Encoded protein: CASSLWQGAPTPGNIQYF.

The rearrangement joins TRBV19 to TRBJ2-7, with TRBD1 identical over 9 bases. The CDR3 consists of 13 residues. The germline gives CDR1 LNHDA, CDR2 SQIVND (reference sequence). The trim removed 5 bases at V and 2 bases at J, leaving 1 base unmatched. CDR3: CASSRDRAYEQYF. CDR3 in DNA: TGTGCCAGTAGTCGGGACAGGGCCTACGAGCAGTACTTC.

The chain recombines TRBV7-9 with TRBJ2-7; 7 bases fit TRBD1. The V and J ends lost 1 base and 4 bases, in that order; junction bases with no gene match: 16. This CDR3 contains 18 residues. Germline V gives CDR1 SEHNR, CDR2 FQNEAQ (reference sequence). The CDR3 sequence is CASSLGAPLQGKGYEQYF. For the CDR3, the DNA is TGTGCCAGCAGCTTAGGCGCCCCCCTACAGGGGAAGGGGTACGAGCAGTACTTC.

The J gene is TRBJ2-6, the V gene TRBV5-4, with 8 bases matching TRBD1. This CDR3 contains 15 residues. Losses at the gene ends were 6 bases for V and 2 bases for J; bases not matched to a gene: 4. CDR1 and CDR2 (germline): SGHNT, YYREEE (reference sequence). The CDR3, as DNA: TGTGCCAGCACCCCAGGGGGCGCTGGGGCCAACGTCCTGACTTTC. As protein: CASTPGGAGANVLTF.

V is TRBV6-1 and J is TRBJ2-1; the D gene is possibly TRBD1 (6 bases). The CDR3 runs 15 residues. CDR1 and CDR2 (germline): MNHNS, SASEGT. V gave up 4 bases and J gave up 4 bases, with 14 bases separating them. For the CDR3, the DNA is TGTGCCAGCAGTGCTGAGGGGGACGGTTACAATGAGCAGTTCTTC. Protein: CASSAEGDGYNEQFF.

This clone was recorded only once. The V gene is TRBV19, the J gene TRBJ2-3, with TRBD1 matching over 7 bases. The germline V gene encodes CDR1 LNHDA and CDR2 SQIVND (reference sequence). The CDR3 is 13 residues long. The trim removed 5 bases at V and 6 bases at J, leaving 5 bases unmatched. The CDR3, as DNA: TGTGCCAGTAGTGGCCGACAGGGCGATACGCAGTATTTT. Its protein product is CASSGRQGDTQYF.

The CDR3, as DNA: TGTGCCTGGAGTCCTTGGACTAGCGGGAACACCGGGGAGCTGTTTTTT. This gives the protein CAWSPWTSGNTGELFF. The rearrangement joins TRBV30 to TRBJ2-2, with 10 nucleotides matching TRBD2. From germline, CDR1 is GTSNPN and CDR2 SVGIG (reference sequence). Losses at the gene ends were 2 bases for V and 1 base for J; bases not matched to a gene: 4. The CDR3 runs 16 residues.

This chain joins TRBV18 and TRBJ1-1, with 7 bases that match TRBD1. V shed 3 bases, J shed 5 bases, and the junction held 3 bases outside the gene matches. The CDR3 covers 13 residues. CDR1 KGHSH and CDR2 LQKENI come from the germline V gene. The CDR3 coding sequence is TGTGCCAGCTCACCGAACAGGGGTACTGAAGCTTTCTTT. Translated, it gives CASSPNRGTEAFF.

The chain carries TRBV25-1 and TRBJ2-3, with 9 bases aligning to TRBD2. CDR1 is MGHDK and CDR2 is SYGVNS in the germline V gene. The CDR3 contains 15 residues. Trimming cost V 1 base and J 6 bases; bases outside gene matches: 5. CDR3 sequence reads: CASSESASGKDTQYF. The DNA of the CDR3 is TGTGCCAGCAGTGAATCGGCTAGCGGGAAGGATACGCAGTATTTT.

Comment on this clone: Other nucleotide sequences from this sample produce the same CDR3. The chain combines TRBV5-1 with TRBJ1-1; TRBD1 might be the D (5 bases). V was pared by 2 bases and J by 6 bases, with 11 bases between. In germline, CDR1 is SGHRS, CDR2 YFSETQ. This CDR3 spans 13 amino acids. In DNA form, the CDR3 reads TGCGCCAGCAGCTTACGGGGGAGCGCTGAAGCTTTCTTT. It is translated as CASSLRGSAEAFF.

The count of this clone is one. The chain links TRBV5-1 to TRBJ2-7; TRBD2 aligns across 8 bases. Germline V gene lookup returns CDR1 SGHRS and CDR2 YFSETQ. The CDR3 sequence is 16 residues long. Germline trimming cut 1 base from V and 0 bases from J; bases unmatched to any gene: 6. CDR3: CASSLSAGGFSYEQYF. The CDR3 bases are TGCGCCAGCAGCTTGTCGGCGGGAGGTTTCTCCTACGAGCAGTACTTC.

The chain recombines TRBV7-7 with TRBJ2-5; 8 bases line up with TRBD2. The CDR3 has 14 amino acids. The germline V gene has CDR1 SSHAT and CDR2 FNYEAQ (reference sequence). After removal of 5 bases from V and 4 bases from J, the junction contained 6 bases not matched to a gene. The CDR3 coding sequence is TGTGCCAGCAGCCCTAGCGGGTGGGGAGAGACCCAGTACTTC. The encoded protein is CASSPSGWGETQYF.

The gene calls are TRBV7-9 and TRBJ2-3; TRBD2 matches 11 bases. CDR1 is SEHNR and CDR2 is FQNEAQ in the germline V gene (reference sequence). V was pared by 1 base and J by 5 bases, with 2 bases of the junction left unmatched. CDR3 size: 15 residues. The DNA for the CDR3 is TGTGCCAGCAGCTTAGTTCTAGCGGGGGGAGATACGCAGTATTTT. This encodes CASSLVLAGGDTQYF.